One sample yielded the 3 T cell receptor beta chains listed below, sequenced in a study of shared clonotypes between healthy human individuals. Measured with immunoSEQ multiplex PCR; TCRdb has only the in-frame clones, and not every one. Among roughly 700,000 clones listed, around 90% were seen once. Sequencing used memory CD8+ T cells from PBMCs. Subset indicated: CD45RO+ cells pooled with CCR7-negative TemRA cells. All receptors derive from a man younger than 35 in good health. Some clones in this sample may be carry-over from other donors' samples.

V gene TRBV6-1 combines with J gene TRBJ1-1; weak D call: TRBD1 (6 bases). The germline V gene encodes CDR1 MNHNS and CDR2 SASEGT. The CDR3 runs 15 residues. The V gene lost 5 bases and the J gene lost 1 base, with 14 bases spanning the gap. The chain's CDR3 is CASSQGSLPNTEAFF. Written as DNA, the CDR3 is TGTGCCAGCAGTCAGGGGTCTCTTCCGAACACTGAAGCTTTCTTT.

V is TRBV7-6 and J is TRBJ2-1; D is tentatively TRBD1 or TRBD2 (5 bases each). This CDR3 region has 12 residues. Germline V gene sequence: CDR1 SGHVS, CDR2 FNYEAQ. Trimming shortened V by 6 bases and J by 9 bases, and 12 bases separated the two germline ends. In DNA form, the CDR3 reads TGTGCCAGCAGTCCCCGGGGCCGTGAGCAGTTCTTC. Protein product: CASSPRGREQFF.

The rearrangement uses TRBV14 and TRBJ2-7, with 9 bases identical to TRBD2. The germline V gene encodes CDR1 SGHDN and CDR2 FVKESK. Germline trimming cut 1 base from V and 5 bases from J; bases unmatched to any gene: 6. The CDR3 spans 15 residues. This chain's CDR3 is CASSQVAGGRHEQYF. The CDR3 DNA is TGTGCCAGCAGCCAAGTTGCGGGAGGGCGGCACGAGCAGTACTTC.